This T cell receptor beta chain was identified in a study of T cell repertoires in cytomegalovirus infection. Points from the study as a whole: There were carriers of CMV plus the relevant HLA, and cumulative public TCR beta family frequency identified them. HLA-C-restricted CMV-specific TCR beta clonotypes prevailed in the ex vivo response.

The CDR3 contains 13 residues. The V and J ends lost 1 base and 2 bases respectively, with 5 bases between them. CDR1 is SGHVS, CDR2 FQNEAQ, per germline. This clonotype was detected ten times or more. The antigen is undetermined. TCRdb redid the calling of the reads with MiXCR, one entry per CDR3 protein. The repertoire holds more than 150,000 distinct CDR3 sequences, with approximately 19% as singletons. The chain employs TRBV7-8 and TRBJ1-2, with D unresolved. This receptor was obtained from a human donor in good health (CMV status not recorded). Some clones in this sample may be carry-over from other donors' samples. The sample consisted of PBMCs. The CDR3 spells CASSLDSNYGYTF. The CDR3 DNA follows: TGTGCCAGCAGCTTAGATTCAAACTATGGCTACACCTTC.